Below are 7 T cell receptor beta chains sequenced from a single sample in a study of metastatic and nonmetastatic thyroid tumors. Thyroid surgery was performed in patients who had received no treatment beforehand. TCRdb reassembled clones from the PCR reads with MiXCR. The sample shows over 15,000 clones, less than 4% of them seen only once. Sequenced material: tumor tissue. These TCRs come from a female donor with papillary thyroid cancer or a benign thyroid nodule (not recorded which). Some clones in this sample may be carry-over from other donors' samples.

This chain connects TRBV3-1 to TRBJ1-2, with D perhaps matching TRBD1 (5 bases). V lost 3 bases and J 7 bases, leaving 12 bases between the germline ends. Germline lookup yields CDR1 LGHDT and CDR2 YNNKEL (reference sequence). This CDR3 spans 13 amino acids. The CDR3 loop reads CASSQRDRGGYTF. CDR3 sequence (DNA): TGTGCCAGCAGCCAGCGGGACCGAGGTGGCTACACCTTC.

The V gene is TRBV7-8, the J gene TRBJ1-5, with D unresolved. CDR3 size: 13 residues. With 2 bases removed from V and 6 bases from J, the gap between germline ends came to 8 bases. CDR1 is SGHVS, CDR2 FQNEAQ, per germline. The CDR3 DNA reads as TGTGCCAGCAGCTTATATGCTGGTCAGCCCCAGCATTTT. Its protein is CASSLYAGQPQHF. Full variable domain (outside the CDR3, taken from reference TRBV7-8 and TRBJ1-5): GAGVSQSPRYKVAKRGQDVALRCDPISGHVSLFWYQQALGQGPEFLTYFQNEAQLDKSGLPSDRFFAERPEGSVSTLKIQRTQQEDSAVYLCASSLYAGQPQHFGDGTRLSIL.

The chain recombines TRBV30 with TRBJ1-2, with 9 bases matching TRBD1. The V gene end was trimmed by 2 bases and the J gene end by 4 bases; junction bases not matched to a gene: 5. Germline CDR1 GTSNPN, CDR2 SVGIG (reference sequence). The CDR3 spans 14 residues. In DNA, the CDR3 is TGTGCCTGGAGTCGGACAGGGGCTAGCTATGGCTACACCTTC. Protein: CAWSRTGASYGYTF.

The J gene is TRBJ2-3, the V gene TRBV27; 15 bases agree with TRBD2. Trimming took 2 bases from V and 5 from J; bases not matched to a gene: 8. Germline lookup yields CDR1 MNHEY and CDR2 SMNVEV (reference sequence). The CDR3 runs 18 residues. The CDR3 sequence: CASSLRGLAGGHQDTQYF. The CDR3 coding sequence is TGTGCCAGCAGTTTACGTGGACTAGCGGGAGGGCATCAAGATACGCAGTATTTT.

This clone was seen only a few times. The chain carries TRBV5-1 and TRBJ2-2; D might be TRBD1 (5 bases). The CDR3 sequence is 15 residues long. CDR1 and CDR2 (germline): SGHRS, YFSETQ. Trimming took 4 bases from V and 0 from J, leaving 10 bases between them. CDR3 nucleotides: TGCGCCAGCAGCCAAGACAGCCCGAACACCGGGGAGCTGTTTTTT. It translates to CASSQDSPNTGELFF. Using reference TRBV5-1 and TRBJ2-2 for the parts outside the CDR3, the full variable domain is KAGVTQTPRYLIKTRGQQVTLSCSPISGHRSVSWYQQTPGQGLQFLFEYFSETQRNKGNFPGRFSGRQFSNSRSEMNVSTLELGDSALYLCASSQDSPNTGELFFGEGSRLTVL.

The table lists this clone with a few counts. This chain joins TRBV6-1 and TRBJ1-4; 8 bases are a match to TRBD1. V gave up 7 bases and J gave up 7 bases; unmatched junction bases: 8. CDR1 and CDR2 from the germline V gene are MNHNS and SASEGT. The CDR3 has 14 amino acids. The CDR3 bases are TGTGCCAGCAATACAGGACAGGGTGGTGAAAAACTGTTTTTT. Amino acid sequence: CASNTGQGGEKLFF.

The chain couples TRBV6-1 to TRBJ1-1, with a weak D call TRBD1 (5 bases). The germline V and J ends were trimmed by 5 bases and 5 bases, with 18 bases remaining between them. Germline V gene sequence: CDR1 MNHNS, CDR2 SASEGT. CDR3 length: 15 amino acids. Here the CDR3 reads CASSQYGRGGTEAFF. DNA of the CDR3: TGTGCCAGCAGTCAATACGGGAGGGGTGGGACTGAAGCTTTCTTT.